The 15 T cell receptor beta chains in this list originate from one sample, sequenced in a study of OX40 agonist ivuxolimab in advanced cancers. Sequenced by immunoSEQ multiplex PCR; TCRdb stores in-frame clones only, minus some. Here the sample spans under 95,000 clones, approximately 90% being singletons. Sample: CD4+ or CD8+ T cells sorted from blood, taken in a trial of the OX40 agonist ivuxolimab. These TCRs come from an adult with an advanced solid tumor such as melanoma, head and neck, liver or kidney cancer.

The rearrangement uses TRBV30 and TRBJ1-1, with D hard to call. Germline CDR1 GTSNPN, CDR2 SVGIG (reference sequence). The CDR3 contains 12 residues. V lost 0 bases to trimming and J lost 6 bases, with 8 bases between them. The CDR3 reads CAWSVARAEAFF. In DNA, the CDR3 is TGTGCCTGGAGTGTAGCTCGGGCTGAAGCTTTCTTT.

This rearrangement joins TRBV19 to TRBJ2-7; 12 nucleotides match TRBD2. Germline V gene data show CDR1 as LNHDA and CDR2 as SQIVND (reference sequence). J lost 2 bases, V lost 6 bases, and 5 bases had no gene match. This CDR3 contains 15 residues. CDR3: CASRATSGGPYEQYF. Written as DNA, the CDR3 is TGTGCCAGTAGAGCTACTAGCGGGGGGCCCTACGAGCAGTACTTC.

This chain links TRBV30 with TRBJ2-4; TRBD2 agrees at 14 bases. V was pared by 3 bases and J by 8 bases, with 3 bases of the junction left unmatched. The CDR3 consists of 14 residues. Germline CDR1 is GTSNPN and CDR2 is SVGIG (reference sequence). CDR3 residues: CAWRGGLAGDIQYF. CDR3 bases: TGTGCCTGGAGGGGGGGACTAGCGGGGGACATTCAGTACTTC.

This clone was seen a few times. The CDR3 nucleotides are TGCGCCAGTACCCGGGACAGCCCGAACACCGGGGAGCTGTTTTTT. Translation gives CASTRDSPNTGELFF. The chain couples TRBV5-1 to TRBJ2-2; 7 positions agree with TRBD1. The V gene end was trimmed by 8 bases and the J gene end by 0 bases; junction bases not matched to a gene: 7. CDR3 length: 15 amino acids. The germline gives CDR1 SGHRS, CDR2 YFSETQ.

The J gene is TRBJ2-2, the V gene TRBV7-3; no firm D call. Germline V gene data show CDR1 as SGHTA and CDR2 as FQGTGA. Trimming took 1 base from V and 8 from J, leaving 17 bases between them. CDR3 size: 16 residues. In DNA, the CDR3 is TGTGCCAGCAGCTTAAATCCCAGTACGCGAAGGGGGGAGCTGTTTTTT. As protein: CASSLNPSTRRGELFF.

The chain uses TRBV9 and TRBJ1-4; D remains unclear. V dropped 0 bases and J dropped 2 bases, with 8 bases sitting between them. The CDR3 is 15 residues long. Germline CDR1 and CDR2: SGDLS and YYNGEE. The CDR3 nucleotides read TGTGCCAGCAGCGTAGATGGGGTGACTAATGAAAAACTGTTTTTT. Its protein is CASSVDGVTNEKLFF. The full variable domain, rest sourced from reference TRBV9 and TRBJ1-4, is DSGVTQTPKHLITATGQRVTLRCSPRSGDLSVYWYQQSLDQGLQFLIQYYNGEERAKGNILERFSAQQFPDLHSELNLSSLELGDSALYFCASSVDGVTNEKLFFGSGTQLSVL.

This clone was seen just once. The chain recombines TRBV30 with TRBJ1-3; TRBD1 might be the D (5 bases). V was pared by 2 bases and J by 2 bases, with 19 bases between. This CDR3 has 17 amino acids. The germline V gene has CDR1 GTSNPN and CDR2 SVGIG (reference sequence). CDR3 DNA sequence: TGTGCCTGGAGTCTTCTTCGCTTAGGGACCCCTGGAAACACCATATATTTT. Its protein is CAWSLLRLGTPGNTIYF.

The chain uses TRBV9 and TRBJ2-1; D unresolved. This CDR3 spans 15 amino acids. V was cut by 3 bases and J by 9 bases, with 19 bases left in between. Germline CDR1 and CDR2: SGDLS and YYNGEE. CDR3 sequence: CASSAGLGSASEQFF. The CDR3 DNA is TGTGCCAGCAGCGCCGGGCTGGGCTCGGCTTCTGAGCAGTTCTTC.

J is TRBJ2-7 and V is TRBV5-1, with 8 bases lining up with TRBD2. The CDR3 has 18 amino acids. The ends lost 4 bases at V and 4 bases at J; junction bases unmatched: 19. Germline CDR1 reads SGHRS; CDR2 reads YFSETQ. The CDR3: CASSPVGLVVHGAYEQYF. The CDR3 DNA sequence: TGCGCCAGCAGCCCCGTGGGACTAGTAGTTCATGGGGCGTACGAGCAGTACTTC.

This clone was seen just once. The chain uses TRBV5-1 and TRBJ1-1, with 7 bases that match TRBD1. Germline V gene data show CDR1 as SGHRS and CDR2 as YFSETQ. Trimming at V came to 4 bases and at J to 10 bases, leaving 13 bases not matched to a gene. The CDR3 sequence is 14 residues long. CDR3: CASSAGTGVHPAFF. The CDR3 nucleotides are TGCGCCAGCAGCGCGGGCACAGGGGTTCATCCAGCTTTCTTT.

V is TRBV9 and J is TRBJ2-2; TRBD2 agrees at 11 bases. Germline trimming cut 0 bases from V and 4 bases from J; bases unmatched to any gene: 8. This CDR3 has 18 amino acids. The germline V gene encodes CDR1 SGDLS and CDR2 YYNGEE. The CDR3 nucleotides read TGTGCCAGCAGCGTAGGCCTAGCGGGAGGCCGGGGCACCGGGGAGCTGTTTTTT. Its translation: CASSVGLAGGRGTGELFF. Full variable domain (rest looked up from reference TRBV9 and TRBJ2-2): DSGVTQTPKHLITATGQRVTLRCSPRSGDLSVYWYQQSLDQGLQFLIQYYNGEERAKGNILERFSAQQFPDLHSELNLSSLELGDSALYFCASSVGLAGGRGTGELFFGEGSRLTVL.

This clone was detected only a few times. This rearrangement joins TRBV10-2 to TRBJ1-3; D might be TRBD1 (6 bases). V lost 3 bases to trimming and J lost 2 bases, with 14 bases between them. The CDR3 extends over 16 amino acids. Per the germline V gene, CDR1 is WSHSY and CDR2 is SAAADI. The CDR3 sequence: CASSDPGRGTGNTIYF. CDR3 DNA sequence: TGCGCCAGCAGTGACCCAGGCAGGGGTACTGGAAACACCATATATTTT.

The chain combines TRBV20-1 with TRBJ2-5; D gene uncertain. The CDR3 has 11 amino acids. Per germline, CDR1 DFQATT and CDR2 SNEGSKA (reference sequence). Trimming left V 3 bases short and J 4 bases short, with 6 bases between. CDR3 DNA: TGCAGTGCTAGTATCATAGAGACCCAGTACTTC. Its protein is CSASIIETQYF.

The CDR3 is CAWRPPRQGRAGELFF. CDR3 bases: TGTGCCTGGAGGCCCCCTCGACAGGGAAGGGCCGGGGAGCTGTTTTTT. This chain joins TRBV30 and TRBJ2-2; 7 bases align to TRBD1. Trimming took 3 bases from V and 6 from J; bases not matched to a gene: 13. The length of the CDR3 is 16 residues. Germline CDR1 is GTSNPN and CDR2 is SVGIG (reference sequence).

V is TRBV21-1 and J is TRBJ2-7. TRBV21-1 is shown as a pseudogene. The CDR3 runs to 18 residues. The CDR3 is CASSKDRRGREHSYEQYF. CDR3 coding DNA: TGTGCCAGCAGCAAGGACAGGAGAGGGCGGGAGCACTCCTACGAGCAGTACTTC.